The 8 T cell receptor beta chains in this list originate from one sample, sequenced in a study of CXCR3-negative and CXCR3-positive naive CD8 T cells. Via 5' RACE with UMI labels, TRB cDNA libraries were prepared. From the 5' RACE reads, TCRdb lists one entry per CDR3 protein and no DNA. Its table records about 120,000 distinct CDR3 sequences. The study's findings and limits: Naive cells that were CXCR3-positive had more hydrophobic TRB CDR3s (compared with CXCR3-negative naive cells).

No antigen has been identified for these receptors. Material for sequencing was naive CXCR3+ CD8+ T cells from blood. Subset defined: CD45RO-CCR7+CD27+CD95- naive CD8+ T cells expressing CXCR3 (TNR3+). Receptors were obtained from a human donor in good health. Some clones in this sample may be carry-over from other donors' samples.

The chain is built from TRBV4-2 and TRBJ2-1; TCRdb names TRBD2, which stays unverified in the absence of DNA. Germline CDR1 LGHNA, CDR2 YNFKEQ. The CDR3 consists of 16 residues. Here the CDR3 reads CASSQDPSGGHNEQFF.

The V and J genes are TRBV19 and TRBJ1-3. The CDR3 has 14 amino acids. The germline gives CDR1 LNHDA, CDR2 SQIVND (reference sequence). The CDR3 is CASSPSYSGNTIYF.

CDR3 sequence: CASMTRTGINQPQHF. This chain connects TRBV27 to TRBJ1-5; TCRdb's assignment of TRBD1 cannot be checked, as there is no DNA. This CDR3 spans 15 amino acids. Germline CDR1 MNHEY, CDR2 SMNVEV (reference sequence).

The chain is built from TRBV10-1 and TRBJ1-1; the TCRdb call, TRBD1, lacks DNA for checking. In germline, CDR1 is WNHNN, CDR2 SYGVQD (reference sequence). This CDR3 comprises 17 residues. The CDR3 loop is CASSSRQGAFMNTEAFF.

The V call is TRBV15, the J call TRBJ2-7; lacking DNA, the TRBD1 call made by TCRdb goes unchecked. The CDR3 runs to 15 residues. Germline CDR1 LNHNV, CDR2 YYDKDF (reference sequence). CDR3 region: CATSRDRTGGSEQYF.

V usage is TRBV21-1 and J usage is TRBJ1-2. TRBV21-1 is reported as a pseudogene. The CDR3 extends over 13 amino acids. The CDR3 reads CASSKGSNYGYTF.

The chain is built from TRBV9 and TRBJ2-5; TCRdb calls TRBD2, which cannot be checked without DNA. Germline CDR1 and CDR2: SGDLS and YYNGEE. This CDR3 contains 16 residues. The CDR3 sequence: CASSDPPGIGEGTQYF.

The chain is built from TRBV5-5 and TRBJ2-1; TCRdb calls TRBD1, which cannot be checked without DNA. Germline V gives CDR1 SGHKS, CDR2 YYEKEE (reference sequence). CDR3 length: 15 residues. The CDR3 region is CASSSIPRGGSEQFF. The whole variable domain, filled in from reference TRBV5-5 and TRBJ2-1, reads DAGVTQSPTHLIKTRGQQVTLRCSPISGHKSVSWYQQVLGQGPQFIFQYYEKEERGRGNFPDRFSARQFPNYSSELNVNALLLGDSALYLCASSSIPRGGSEQFFGPGTRLTVL.